Following are 11 T cell receptor beta chains from one sample sequenced in a study of blood T cell repertoires in COVID-19. TCRdb's table, derived via immunoSEQ multiplex PCR, lists solely in-frame clones and lacks some. This table holds about 250,000 clones, about 88% found once. Material: peripheral blood. Every receptor here comes from a woman between 35 and 50 years old who had recovered from COVID-19.

CDR3 nucleotides: TGTGCCAGCAGTTACCTCCGCGTAGCGGGGGCCTACGAGCAGTACTTC. This gives the protein CASSYLRVAGAYEQYF. This chain connects TRBV6-5 to TRBJ2-7, with 9 bases lining up with TRBD2. This CDR3 is built from 16 residues. Germline CDR1 MNHEY, CDR2 SVGAGI. V gave up 2 bases and J gave up 2 bases; unmatched junction bases: 7.

The gene calls are TRBV6-4 and TRBJ2-1, with 11 bases lining up with TRBD2. Germline CDR1 reads MRHNA; CDR2 reads SNTAGT. The junction had 9 bases not matched to a gene; V was cut back by 6 bases and J by 8 bases. CDR3 length equals 15 residues. The CDR3 here is CASSPIAGGPDEQFF. The CDR3 DNA follows: TGTGCCAGCAGCCCTATAGCGGGAGGGCCCGATGAGCAGTTCTTC.

This clone has just a few counts. V and J are TRBV4-1 and TRBJ1-4, with TRBD1 matching 8 bases. Germline CDR1 reads MGHRA; CDR2 reads YSYEKL. Losses at the gene ends were 0 bases for V and 7 bases for J; bases not matched to a gene: 4. The CDR3 spans 15 residues. The CDR3 loop reads CASSQDSGGLEKLFF. The CDR3 nucleotides read TGCGCCAGCAGCCAAGATTCAGGGGGCCTTGAAAAACTGTTTTTT.

The rearrangement links TRBV24-1 to TRBJ2-1; 9 positions agree with TRBD1. V was pared by 5 bases and J by 3 bases, with 7 bases of the junction left unmatched. CDR1 and CDR2 (germline): KGHDR, SFDVKD. The CDR3 sequence is 16 residues long. CDR3 bases: TGTGCCACCAGTGCCCTAGACAGGGGGGTCTACAATGAGCAGTTCTTC. The encoded protein is CATSALDRGVYNEQFF.

The chain uses TRBV5-1 and TRBJ2-2; perhaps TRBD1 as D (6 bases). The CDR3 sequence is 14 residues long. Germline V lookup: CDR1 SGHRS, CDR2 YFSETQ. The V end lost 2 bases, the J end lost 5 bases, and 10 bases lay between the germline ends. CDR3 region: CASSFAGVTGELFF. CDR3 nucleotide sequence: TGCGCCAGCAGCTTTGCAGGGGTAACCGGGGAGCTGTTTTTT.

The chain is built from TRBV2 and TRBJ2-1, with D possibly matching TRBD2 (6 bases). The CDR3 is 14 residues long. Germline values: CDR1 SNHLY, CDR2 FYNNEI. Trimming stripped 6 bases from V and 2 bases from J, with 11 bases between. CDR3 coding DNA: TGTGCCAGCAGGGGGATAGCGGCCTACAATGAGCAGTTCTTC. Translating gives CASRGIAAYNEQFF.

The chain has TRBV19 and TRBJ1-2; TRBD1 is a possible D gene (5 bases). CDR1 LNHDA and CDR2 SQIVND come from the germline V gene (reference sequence). The V gene lost 6 bases and the J gene lost 4 bases, with 12 bases spanning the gap. This CDR3 has 13 residues. The CDR3 DNA is TGTGCCAGTAGGCGGGGGTCGCCCTATGGCTACACCTTC. Its protein product is CASRRGSPYGYTF.

This chain uses TRBV5-1 with TRBJ1-1; no definite D call. V was shortened by 4 bases and J by 1 base, with 5 bases between the two germline ends. Germline V gene data show CDR1 as SGHRS and CDR2 as YFSETQ. CDR3 size: 12 residues. CDR3 bases: TGCGCCAGCAGCCTAACGAACACTGAAGCTTTCTTT. It encodes CASSLTNTEAFF.

V gene TRBV19 combines with J gene TRBJ1-6, with a weak D call TRBD1 (6 bases). V lost 7 bases and J lost 7, with 17 bases in between. Per the germline V gene, CDR1 is LNHDA and CDR2 is SQIVND (reference sequence). The CDR3 length is 15 residues. Written as DNA, the CDR3 is TGTGCCAGTACCCCCTCCGGGACACGAAATTCACCCCTCCACTTT. Translation gives CASTPSGTRNSPLHF.

There are a few counts of this clone. The V call is TRBV7-2, the J call TRBJ2-1, with a possible D match to TRBD2 (5 bases). CDR1 and CDR2 (germline): SGHTA, FQGNSA. The length of the CDR3 is 16 residues. V lost 5 bases, J lost 0 bases, and 14 bases lay in between. This chain's CDR3 is CASSPLGGPSYNEQFF. CDR3 sequence (DNA): TGTGCCAGCAGCCCCCTCGGCGGGCCCTCCTACAATGAGCAGTTCTTC.

The chain couples TRBV7-6 to TRBJ2-3; TRBD1 matches at 11 bases. The trim removed 3 bases at V and 3 bases at J, leaving 5 bases unmatched. Germline V lookup: CDR1 SGHVS, CDR2 FNYEAQ. CDR3 length equals 16 residues. The CDR3 loop is CASSLGTGGGTDTQYF. The CDR3 DNA reads as TGTGCCAGCAGCTTGGGGACAGGGGGTGGTACAGATACGCAGTATTTT. Full variable domain (rest looked up from reference TRBV7-6 and TRBJ2-3): GAGVSQSPRYKVTKRGQDVALRCDPISGHVSLYWYRQALGQGPEFLTYFNYEAQQDKSGLPNDRFSAERPEGSISTLTIQRTEQRDSAMYRCASSLGTGGGTDTQYFGPGTRLTVL.